Sequencing of this TCR beta chain was carried out in a study of human T cells and chemical hapten exposure. Whole-study results and caveats: Unchanged with DPC sensitization were TCRs above 1 in 1000 frequency. A positive correlation with patch test score was shown by PT1 expanded TCR counts.

A word on this clonotype: Its antigen is still unknown.

Documented time point: patch test 1, 2 weeks after DPC sensitization. As to treatment: therapeutic diphenylcyclopropenone sensitization with weekly scalp DPC. Donors were 18 to 70-year-old alopecia patients suitable for DPC. MiXCR, applied by TCRdb to the RACE reads, yields one record per CDR3 protein. Found here are roughly 380,000 distinct CDR3 sequences, 4% to 5.5% of them singletons; the top ten hold 2% to 2.5%. Germline CDR1 is SGHTA and CDR2 is FQGNSA. The V gene end was trimmed by 4 bases and the J gene end by 4 bases; junction bases not matched to a gene: 8. CDR3 length: 16 residues. The sequence was collected from a woman aged 50 to 65 with alopecia areata. Some clones in this sample may be carry-over from other donors' samples. The rearrangement links TRBV7-2 to TRBJ2-1, with TRBD1 matching 9 bases. The source material was whole blood, sampled in connection with sensitization to the hapten diphenylcyclopropenone (DPC). CDR3 nucleotides: TGTGCCAGCAGCTCGGACAGGGGAGTAGCTTACAATGAGCAGTTCTTC. It specifies CASSSDRGVAYNEQFF.